The 18 T cell receptor beta chains below come from one sample, sequenced in a study of OX40 agonist ivuxolimab in advanced cancers. Only in-frame clones appear in the TCRdb table, and some are missing; sequencing was by immunoSEQ multiplex PCR. Here the sample spans roughly 50,000 clones, under 85% being singletons. The sequencing here drew on CD4+ or CD8+ T cells sorted from blood, taken in a trial of the OX40 agonist ivuxolimab. Every receptor here comes from an adult with an advanced solid tumor such as melanoma, head and neck, liver or kidney cancer.

V gene TRBV5-1 combines with J gene TRBJ2-1, with 11 bases that match TRBD2. The germline CDR1 and CDR2 sequences are SGHRS and YFSETQ. The J segment lost 6 bases and the V segment lost 4 bases, leaving 3 bases of the junction unmatched. The CDR3 runs 14 residues. The CDR3 sequence: CASSVLAGANEQFF. Written as DNA, the CDR3 is TGCGCCAGCAGCGTACTAGCGGGAGCCAATGAGCAGTTCTTC. Filled out from reference TRBV5-1 and TRBJ2-1, the complete variable domain reads KAGVTQTPRYLIKTRGQQVTLSCSPISGHRSVSWYQQTPGQGLQFLFEYFSETQRNKGNFPGRFSGRQFSNSRSEMNVSTLELGDSALYLCASSVLAGANEQFFGPGTRLTVL.

This clone has just one count. CDR3 sequence: CASSQDRQRNSPLHF. The CDR3 DNA reads as TGCGCCAGCAGCCAAGATCGCCAACGTAATTCACCCCTCCACTTT. The V and J genes are TRBV4-1 and TRBJ1-6; D is ambiguous. Germline V gives CDR1 MGHRA, CDR2 YSYEKL. The V end lost 0 bases, the J end lost 6 bases, and 9 bases lay between the germline ends. CDR3 length equals 15 residues.

The V and J genes are TRBV5-1 and TRBJ1-2, with 12 bases aligning to TRBD1. The CDR3 totals 15 residues. Germline V gene lookup returns CDR1 SGHRS and CDR2 YFSETQ. The J segment lost 4 bases and the V segment lost 4 bases, leaving 5 bases of the junction unmatched. CDR3 residues: CASSTGTGGGYGYTF. Written as DNA, the CDR3 is TGCGCCAGCAGCACCGGGACAGGGGGCGGCTATGGCTACACCTTC.

V usage is TRBV10-3 and J usage is TRBJ2-3; D gene ambiguous. V was pared by 7 bases and J by 0 bases, with 14 bases between. The germline gives CDR1 ENHRY, CDR2 SYGVKD. CDR3 size: 15 residues. CDR3 DNA: TGTGCCATCAAAGGCTCCGGGTATAGCACAGATACGCAGTATTTT. The encoded protein is CAIKGSGYSTDTQYF.

The chain is built from TRBV29-1 and TRBJ2-2; no clear D. This CDR3 spans 12 amino acids. V lost 0 bases and J lost 5, with 4 bases in between. Germline V gene sequence: CDR1 SQVTM, CDR2 ANQGSEA. The CDR3 here is CSVEEQTGELFF. CDR3 in DNA: TGCAGCGTTGAAGAACAGACCGGGGAGCTGTTTTTT.

J is TRBJ2-5 and V is TRBV5-4, with 8 bases matching TRBD1. The assigned J gene may be wrong: the sequence end matches TRBJ2-7 better. The CDR3 has 14 residues. Germline CDR1 SGHNT, CDR2 YYREEE (reference sequence). CDR3 bases: TGTGCCAGCAGCCTGAGACAGGGGTCCTACGAGCAGTACTTC. Encoded protein: CASSLRQGSYEQYF.

The rearrangement links TRBV14 to TRBJ2-3; D call uncertain. Germline V gene data show CDR1 as SGHDN and CDR2 as FVKESK. The CDR3 sequence is 14 residues long. V dropped 5 bases and J dropped 2 bases, with 11 bases sitting between them. CDR3 amino acids: CASSRHGNTDTQYF. The CDR3 nucleotides read TGTGCCAGCAGCAGGCATGGAAACACAGATACGCAGTATTTT.

The V call is TRBV9, the J call TRBJ1-4, with 7 positions matching TRBD1. The germline V gene encodes CDR1 SGDLS and CDR2 YYNGEE. CDR3 length: 14 residues. J gave up 7 bases and V 0 bases, and 3 bases lay outside the gene matches. DNA for the CDR3: TGTGCCAGCAGCGTAGGGCCAGGGGGTGAAAAACTGTTTTTT. Its translation: CASSVGPGGEKLFF. The entire variable domain, with the rest obtained from reference TRBV9 and TRBJ1-4, is as follows: DSGVTQTPKHLITATGQRVTLRCSPRSGDLSVYWYQQSLDQGLQFLIQYYNGEERAKGNILERFSAQQFPDLHSELNLSSLELGDSALYFCASSVGPGGEKLFFGSGTQLSVL.

The rearrangement uses TRBV15 and TRBJ1-2, with TRBD1 matching over 7 bases. The CDR3 spans 14 residues. V shed 1 base, J shed 4 bases, and the junction held 3 bases outside the gene matches. Germline values: CDR1 LNHNV, CDR2 YYDKDF (reference sequence). CDR3 loop: CATSRGDSSYGYTF. As DNA, the CDR3 is TGTGCCACCAGCAGAGGGGACAGCAGCTATGGCTACACCTTC.

The CDR3 coding sequence is TGTGCCAGCAGCTTAAGCCCCTCTCAGAGGGAGGGCTCTGAGCAGTTCTTC. Its protein product is CASSLSPSQREGSEQFF. The V gene is TRBV7-3, the J gene TRBJ2-1; 7 positions agree with TRBD2. After removal of 1 base from V and 9 bases from J, the junction contained 15 bases not matched to a gene. Per germline, CDR1 SGHTA and CDR2 FQGTGA. The length of the CDR3 is 17 residues. The full variable domain, its missing parts supplied by reference TRBV7-3 and TRBJ2-1, is GAGVSQTPSNKVTEKGKYVELRCDPISGHTALYWYRQSLGQGPEFLIYFQGTGAADDSGLPNDRFFAVRPEGSVSTLKIQRTERGDSAVYLCASSLSPSQREGSEQFFGPGTRLTVL.

In its sample, this clone was seen once. The rearrangement links TRBV5-6 to TRBJ1-2; D uncertain. Trimming removed 2 bases from V and 3 bases from J, with 8 bases in between. Germline lookup yields CDR1 SGHDT and CDR2 YYEEEE. The CDR3 contains 13 residues. DNA for the CDR3: TGTGCCAGCAGCTTTTACGGAGACTATGGCTACACCTTC. Encoded protein: CASSFYGDYGYTF.

This clone was observed a handful of times. This chain joins TRBV29-1 and TRBJ1-2; no reliable D call. Germline assignment: CDR1 SQVTM and CDR2 ANQGSEA. This CDR3 region has 10 residues. Trimming removed 1 base from V and 4 bases from J, with 1 base in between. CDR3 bases: TGCAGCGTTGAAGGCTATGGCTACACCTTC. It encodes CSVEGYGYTF.

The chain employs TRBV11-2 and TRBJ1-6, with unresolved D. Per the germline V gene, CDR1 is SGHAT and CDR2 is FQNNGV. This CDR3 is 14 amino acids long. V was clipped by 6 bases and J by 3 bases, with 9 bases between them. Here the CDR3 reads CASSLSIYNSPLHF. CDR3 in DNA: TGTGCCAGCAGTCTCAGTATCTATAATTCACCCCTCCACTTT.

V is TRBV27 and J is TRBJ2-1; perhaps D is TRBD1 or TRBD2 (6 bases each). CDR1 MNHEY and CDR2 SMNVEV come from the germline V gene (reference sequence). This CDR3 spans 15 amino acids. With 6 bases removed from V and 1 base from J, the gap between germline ends came to 13 bases. CDR3 loop: CASSLRGTSYNEQFF. The CDR3 nucleotides read TGTGCCAGCAGCTTGAGGGGGACTTCCTACAATGAGCAGTTCTTC.

This chain joins TRBV14 and TRBJ2-3, with 13 nucleotides matching TRBD2. Germline V gives CDR1 SGHDN, CDR2 FVKESK. The CDR3 runs to 21 residues. J gave up 1 base and V 0 bases, and 13 bases lay outside the gene matches. CDR3 residues: CASSQDWKALAGGRRTDTQYF. CDR3 bases: TGTGCCAGCAGCCAAGATTGGAAGGCACTAGCGGGAGGGCGGCGCACAGATACGCAGTATTTT. Together with reference TRBV14 and TRBJ2-3, the CDR3 gives the full variable domain: EAGVTQFPSHSVIEKGQTVTLRCDPISGHDNLYWYRRVMGKEIKFLLHFVKESKQDESGMPNNRFLAERTGGTYSTLKVQPAELEDSGVYFCASSQDWKALAGGRRTDTQYFGPGTRLTVL.

This sequence joins TRBV27 and TRBJ2-2; D call uncertain. The CDR3 extends over 13 amino acids. CDR1 is MNHEY and CDR2 is SMNVEV in the germline V gene (reference sequence). Trimming left V 3 bases short and J 7 bases short, with 9 bases between. The CDR3 spells CASSFQSLGELFF. In DNA, the CDR3 is TGTGCCAGCAGTTTCCAGTCCCTCGGGGAGCTGTTTTTT.

This clone was recorded only once. V gene TRBV6-1 combines with J gene TRBJ1-1, with a weak D call TRBD1 (6 bases). CDR1 MNHNS and CDR2 SASEGT come from the germline V gene. CDR3 size: 16 residues. V was cut by 4 bases and J by 2 bases, with 17 bases left in between. In nucleotides, the CDR3 is TGTGCCAGCAGTGCGAGGACGGGGGGCCGAAACACTGAAGCTTTCTTT. This sequence encodes CASSARTGGRNTEAFF.

The rearrangement links TRBV7-9 to TRBJ2-1, with 9 positions matching TRBD1. The CDR3 has 17 residues. Per the germline V gene, CDR1 is SEHNR and CDR2 is FQNEAQ (reference sequence). With V trimmed by 5 bases and J by 6 bases, 14 bases remained unmatched. In DNA, the CDR3 is TGTGCCAGCAGCGCCGGGACAGGGACCCCCACAGGCAATGAGCAGTTCTTC. This translates into CASSAGTGTPTGNEQFF.